The 15 T cell receptor beta chains given below trace back to one sample, sequenced in a study of blood T cell repertoires in COVID-19. Clones were sequenced by immunoSEQ multiplex PCR, and TCRdb holds only the in-frame ones, with some missing. The repertoire has a few hundred thousand clones, roughly 89% of them found once; the top ten carry around 1.9%. Sequencing was carried out using peripheral blood. The receptors were sampled from a woman aged 55-75 years with COVID-19, enrolled during active disease.

V usage is TRBV4-3 and J usage is TRBJ1-1; 8 bases are shared with TRBD1. The germline CDR1 and CDR2 sequences are LGHNA and YSLEER. The CDR3 spans 14 residues. V trimming: 0 bases; J trimming: 10 bases; junction bases outside the gene matches: 7. CDR3 nucleotides: TGCGCCAGCAGCCAAGATGTGGCAGGGGGCCGAGCTTTCTTT. It codes for CASSQDVAGGRAFF.

The chain couples TRBV6-2 or TRBV6-3 to TRBJ1-1; no clear D. Germline loops: CDR1 MNHEY, CDR2 SVGEGT. The ends were cut back, 5 bases at V and 1 base at J, with 5 bases in the middle. The CDR3 length is 12 residues. The CDR3 bases are TGTGCCAGCAGTCGGGGGAACACTGAAGCTTTCTTT. Protein: CASSRGNTEAFF.

V gene TRBV4-2 combines with J gene TRBJ2-4; 8 positions agree with TRBD2. Losses at the gene ends were 0 bases for V and 11 bases for J; bases not matched to a gene: 9. There are 15 residues in the CDR3. CDR1 is LGHNA and CDR2 is YNFKEQ in the germline V gene. The CDR3 loop is CASSQDPGLDAFQYF. In DNA, the CDR3 is TGTGCCAGCAGCCAAGACCCGGGACTAGATGCCTTTCAGTACTTC.

The V call is TRBV15, the J call TRBJ1-6; TRBD1 matches 9 bases. CDR1 is LNHNV, CDR2 YYDKDF, per germline (reference sequence). The CDR3 length is 18 residues. V lost 3 bases, J lost 0 bases, and 6 bases stayed unmatched. The CDR3 DNA follows: TGTGCCACCAGCAGGGAGCCGGACAGGGGCTCCTATAATTCACCCCTCCACTTT. It specifies CATSREPDRGSYNSPLHF.

V usage is TRBV5-4 and J usage is TRBJ1-1, with 7 bases aligning to TRBD1. CDR1 and CDR2 (germline): SGHNT, YYREEE (reference sequence). The CDR3 consists of 15 residues. V was pared by 0 bases and J by 3 bases, with 5 bases of the junction left unmatched. The CDR3 nucleotides are TGTGCCAGCAGCTTGGGATTTACAGGGGACACTGAAGCTTTCTTT. This translates into CASSLGFTGDTEAFF.

The V gene is TRBV7-8, the J gene TRBJ2-3, with 7 bases matching TRBD1. The ends lost 5 bases at V and 4 bases at J; junction bases unmatched: 9. The CDR3 consists of 15 residues. Germline V gene data show CDR1 as SGHVS and CDR2 as FQNEAQ. Here the CDR3 reads CASSTDRRWADTQYF. The CDR3 DNA reads TGTGCCAGCAGCACGGACAGGCGTTGGGCAGATACGCAGTATTTT. The variable domain in full, completed from reference TRBV7-8 and TRBJ2-3, reads GAGVSQSPRYKVAKRGQDVALRCDPISGHVSLFWYQQALGQGPEFLTYFQNEAQLDKSGLPSDRFFAERPEGSVSTLKIQRTQQEDSAVYLCASSTDRRWADTQYFGPGTRLTVL.

This clone was recorded once. The rearrangement joins TRBV20-1 to TRBJ1-1; D is unclear. Germline V gene sequence: CDR1 DFQATT, CDR2 SNEGSKA (reference sequence). Trimming stripped 6 bases from V and 0 bases from J, with 5 bases between. The CDR3 length is 11 residues. Here the CDR3 reads CSAYMNTEAFF. In DNA, the CDR3 is TGCAGTGCCTATATGAACACTGAAGCTTTCTTT.

This clone was seen a handful of times. V usage is TRBV12-3 or TRBV12-4 and J usage is TRBJ1-6; D gene uncertain. This CDR3 is built from 13 residues. Between the trimmed V and J ends, which lost 1 base and 8 bases, there was a span of 6 bases. The CDR3 loop is CASSLGPHSPLHF. The CDR3 nucleotides are TGTGCCAGCAGTTTAGGGCCTCATTCACCCCTCCACTTT.

V and J are TRBV6-5 and TRBJ1-2; tentative D call: TRBD1 (5 bases). This CDR3 region has 15 residues. Germline V gene data show CDR1 as MNHEY and CDR2 as SVGAGI. The V end lost 2 bases, the J end lost 1 base, and 11 bases lay between the germline ends. The CDR3 loop is CASSYGARINYGYTF. CDR3 nucleotides: TGTGCCAGCAGTTACGGGGCCCGTATTAACTATGGCTACACCTTC.

V is TRBV15 and J is TRBJ1-5, with D unclear. Per the germline V gene, CDR1 is LNHNV and CDR2 is YYDKDF (reference sequence). Trimming took off 0 bases at V and 1 base at J, with 10 bases between the two ends. There are 16 residues in the CDR3. CDR3 DNA: TGTGCCACCAGCAGAGATCGGGGATTGAGCAATCAGCCCCAGCATTTT. This encodes CATSRDRGLSNQPQHF.

The rearrangement links TRBV2 to TRBJ2-3; 7 nucleotides agree with TRBD2. The CDR3 is made up of 16 amino acids. J lost 2 bases, V lost 1 base, and 6 bases had no gene match. CDR1 is SNHLY and CDR2 is FYNNEI in the germline V gene. In nucleotides, the CDR3 is TGTGCCAGCAGTGAAGGGGACTACCATACCACAGATACGCAGTATTTT. Its protein product is CASSEGDYHTTDTQYF.

J is TRBJ1-2 and V is TRBV7-9; 9 positions match TRBD1. The CDR3 is 15 amino acids. Germline V lookup: CDR1 SEHNR, CDR2 FQNEAQ (reference sequence). The trim removed 6 bases at V and 4 bases at J, leaving 9 bases unmatched. The CDR3 DNA is TGTGCCAGCAGGAAGGGACAGGGCCCACCCTATGGCTACACCTTC. Its translation: CASRKGQGPPYGYTF.

V usage is TRBV5-1 and J usage is TRBJ2-5, with 7 bases fitting TRBD1. CDR3 length: 12 residues. The trim removed 5 bases at V and 4 bases at J, leaving 2 bases unmatched. The germline gives CDR1 SGHRS, CDR2 YFSETQ. CDR3 in DNA: TGCGCCAGCAGAGGGGGCGGAGAGACCCAGTACTTC. Protein: CASRGGGETQYF.

The rearrangement uses TRBV6-5 and TRBJ2-1, with 7 bases that match TRBD1. V was pared by 8 bases and J by 2 bases, with 6 bases of the junction left unmatched. The germline CDR1 and CDR2 sequences are MNHEY and SVGAGI. This CDR3 contains 14 residues. CDR3 coding DNA: TGTGCCAGCCACCGACAGGGCACCTACAATGAGCAGTTCTTC. This sequence encodes CASHRQGTYNEQFF.

The rearrangement links TRBV7-2 to TRBJ1-3; 7 bases match TRBD1. Germline V gene lookup returns CDR1 SGHTA and CDR2 FQGNSA. The CDR3 spans 16 residues. With V trimmed by 5 bases and J by 3 bases, 10 bases remained unmatched. This CDR3 is CASSTRYGTVGNTIYF. The DNA for the CDR3 is TGTGCCAGCAGCACGAGATATGGGACAGTTGGAAACACCATATATTTT.